The source of this TCR beta chain is a study of OX40 agonist ivuxolimab in advanced cancers. Study-level background: Patients were given ivuxolimab, an antibody that agonizes OX40 (CD134). Dose-escalation patients' cancers were hepatocellular carcinoma, melanoma, renal cell or head and neck cancer. Having had anti-PD-1, anti-PD-L1 or anti-CTLA-4 therapy before was allowed, and approximately 40% had some.

Repertoires were generated with immunoSEQ multiplex PCR, while TCRdb's copy carries only in-frame clones and drops some. The table has tens of thousands of clones, more than 70% seen once. Material: CD4+ or CD8+ T cells sorted from blood, obtained in a trial of the OX40 agonist ivuxolimab. The origin of this receptor is an adult with an advanced solid tumor such as melanoma, head and neck, liver or kidney cancer.

For the CDR3, the DNA is TGTGCCAGCAGCTTAAGAGGCGGTGGGAGGATCTCAGATACGCAGTATTTT. Translating it yields CASSLRGGGRISDTQYF. V and J are TRBV7-9 and TRBJ2-3, with D tentatively TRBD2 (6 bases). Germline lookup yields CDR1 SEHNR and CDR2 FQNEAQ (reference sequence). The CDR3 runs to 17 residues. V lost 2 bases to trimming and J lost 4 bases, with 19 bases between them.